Each of the 14 T cell receptor beta chains below was sequenced from the same sample in a study of radiotherapy plus CTLA-4 blockade in lung cancer (dated 2018 in TCRdb). Library preparation used the immunoSEQ multiplex PCR assay. Not all clones reach the TCRdb copy of this immuneACCESS table, which keeps in-frame sequences only. Checked studies attribute under half of the gap to unresolved V genes and leave the rest unexplained. Within this sample are about 15,000 clones, with 72% of them counted one time only. The top ten hold 53% of the sample. Sequenced here: peripheral blood, sampled from a patient treated with radiotherapy plus ipilimumab. These receptor sequences come from a human donor with non-small cell lung cancer whose response to radiotherapy plus ipilimumab could not be evaluated.

V gene TRBV9 combines with J gene TRBJ2-7, with 7 bases fitting TRBD1. The CDR3 totals 15 residues. Losses at the gene ends were 4 bases for V and 4 bases for J; bases not matched to a gene: 11. Germline V gene data show CDR1 as SGDLS and CDR2 as YYNGEE. As DNA, the CDR3 is TGTGCCAGCAGCCCTCAGGGGGATCCTAATTACGAGCAGTACTTC. This gives the protein CASSPQGDPNYEQYF.

The CDR3 nucleotides read TGTGCCAGTAGTATGTGGGGCCCCAACTTAAGCTCTGGAAACACCATATATTTT. It encodes CASSMWGPNLSSGNTIYF. The chain uses TRBV19 and TRBJ1-3, with D possibly matching TRBD1 (5 bases). Trimming took off 3 bases at V and 0 bases at J, with 18 bases between the two ends. This CDR3 has 18 residues. In germline, CDR1 is LNHDA, CDR2 SQIVND (reference sequence).

The chain couples TRBV19 to TRBJ1-2, with 8 bases identical to TRBD1. V lost 7 bases and J lost 4; bases outside the gene matches: 8. The CDR3 contains 14 residues. The germline V gene has CDR1 LNHDA and CDR2 SQIVND (reference sequence). The CDR3 here is CASTGDRGIYGYTF. CDR3 DNA: TGTGCCAGTACTGGAGACAGGGGAATCTATGGCTACACCTTC.

V and J are TRBV5-6 and TRBJ1-2; D is undetermined. This CDR3 contains 16 residues. CDR1 and CDR2 (germline): SGHDT, YYEEEE. V was shortened by 3 bases and J by 7 bases, with 22 bases between the two germline ends. Here the CDR3 reads CASSYFQAALVGGYTF. As DNA, the CDR3 is TGTGCCAGCAGCTACTTCCAAGCAGCCCTAGTCGGTGGCTACACCTTC. Combining the CDR3 with reference TRBV5-6 and TRBJ1-2 gives the whole variable domain DAGVTQSPTHLIKTRGQQVTLRCSPKSGHDTVSWYQQALGQGPQFIFQYYEEEERQRGNFPDRFSGHQFPNYSSELNVNALLLGDSALYLCASSYFQAALVGGYTFGSGTRLTVV.

The gene calls are TRBV4-2 and TRBJ1-1, with 7 positions matching TRBD1. With V trimmed by 0 bases and J by 8 bases, 6 bases remained unmatched. This CDR3 region has 14 residues. CDR1 LGHNA and CDR2 YNFKEQ come from the germline V gene. DNA of the CDR3: TGTGCCAGCAGCCAAGACTTACAGGGGCGAGAAGCTTTCTTT. Translation: CASSQDLQGREAFF.

The chain employs TRBV2 and TRBJ1-1, with D possibly being TRBD1 (5 bases). The CDR3 has 14 residues. V lost 6 bases and J lost 2, with 13 bases in between. From germline, CDR1 is SNHLY and CDR2 FYNNEI. The CDR3 region has the DNA TGTGCCAGCAGGTCCAGGGAAGTAAACACTGAAGCTTTCTTT. Translated: CASRSREVNTEAFF.

The chain uses TRBV6-1 and TRBJ1-1, with no clear D. Germline lookup yields CDR1 MNHNS and CDR2 SASEGT. Trimming stripped 1 base from V and 5 bases from J, with 11 bases between. The CDR3 runs 14 residues. CDR3 bases: TGTGCCAGCAGTGAAGGCCGGGTGAGGACTGAAGCTTTCTTT. Translated: CASSEGRVRTEAFF.

V gene TRBV6-1 combines with J gene TRBJ1-2; a weak D match, TRBD1 (5 bases). The ends were cut back, 2 bases at V and 7 bases at J, with 11 bases in the middle. This CDR3 spans 13 amino acids. CDR1 is MNHNS, CDR2 SASEGT, per germline. CDR3 sequence: CASSERAGIGYTF. CDR3 nucleotide sequence: TGTGCCAGCAGTGAAAGGGCAGGGATTGGCTACACCTTC.

The J gene is TRBJ2-1, the V gene TRBV30; 7 bases map to TRBD2. This CDR3 region has 16 residues. Germline CDR1 reads GTSNPN; CDR2 reads SVGIG (reference sequence). J gave up 7 bases and V 2 bases, and 14 bases lay outside the gene matches. CDR3 sequence: CAWSNQAGMRENEQFF. The CDR3 DNA reads as TGTGCCTGGAGTAATCAAGCGGGGATGCGCGAGAATGAGCAGTTCTTC.

This clone was counted between two and nine times. This chain joins TRBV5-5 and TRBJ2-7, with D maybe TRBD1 (6 bases). The CDR3 sequence is 13 residues long. The germline CDR1 and CDR2 sequences are SGHKS and YYEKEE (reference sequence). With 2 bases removed from V and 2 bases from J, the gap between germline ends came to 8 bases. This CDR3 reads CASSFRDTYEQYF. The CDR3 DNA is TGTGCCAGCAGCTTTCGGGACACCTACGAGCAGTACTTC.

The chain carries TRBV5-5 and TRBJ1-2; no clear D. Trimming pared 2 bases from V and 6 bases from J, leaving 17 bases between. This CDR3 region has 15 residues. Germline assignment: CDR1 SGHKS and CDR2 YYEKEE (reference sequence). DNA for the CDR3: TGTGCCAGCAGCTTATTCCTCGAGACGGCGGATGGCTACACCTTC. This translates into CASSLFLETADGYTF.

This sequence joins TRBV11-2 and TRBJ1-5; 8 nucleotides agree with TRBD1. The CDR3 sequence is 15 residues long. The trim removed 3 bases at V and 7 bases at J, leaving 8 bases unmatched. The germline CDR1 and CDR2 sequences are SGHAT and FQNNGV. The CDR3 DNA reads TGTGCCAGCAGCTTTTCTGGACAGGGAAGCCAGCCCCAGCATTTT. This sequence encodes CASSFSGQGSQPQHF.

The chain links TRBV5-1 to TRBJ2-3; 7 bases agree with TRBD2. The CDR3 covers 14 residues. Germline CDR1 is SGHRS and CDR2 is YFSETQ. With V trimmed by 6 bases and J by 1 base, 5 bases remained unmatched. The CDR3 region has the DNA TGCGCCAGCACATGGAGCGGGGGCACAGATACGCAGTATTTT. Amino acids: CASTWSGGTDTQYF.

The gene calls are TRBV9 and TRBJ1-2; the D is unclear. Trimming pared 2 bases from V and 4 bases from J, leaving 6 bases between. The CDR3 spans 12 residues. Germline V CDR1 and CDR2: SGDLS, YYNGEE. The CDR3 reads CASSVSSYGYTF. The CDR3 bases are TGTGCCAGCAGCGTCTCCAGCTATGGCTACACCTTC.